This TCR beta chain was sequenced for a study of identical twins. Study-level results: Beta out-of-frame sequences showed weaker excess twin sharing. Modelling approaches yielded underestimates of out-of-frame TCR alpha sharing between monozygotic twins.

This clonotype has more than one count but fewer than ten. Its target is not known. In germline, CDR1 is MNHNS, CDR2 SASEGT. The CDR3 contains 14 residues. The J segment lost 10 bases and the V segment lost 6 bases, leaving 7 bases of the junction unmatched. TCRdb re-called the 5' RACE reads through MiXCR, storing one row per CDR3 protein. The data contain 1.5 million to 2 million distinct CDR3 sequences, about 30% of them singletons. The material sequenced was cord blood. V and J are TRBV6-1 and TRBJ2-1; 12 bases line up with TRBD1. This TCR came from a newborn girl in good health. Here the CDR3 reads CASRPGQGAKEQFF. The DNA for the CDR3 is TGTGCCAGCAGACCGGGACAGGGGGCAAAAGAGCAGTTCTTC.